Each of the 10 T cell receptor beta chains below was sequenced from the same sample in a study of CD8 T cells in ankylosing spondylitis. These receptors' antigens are unknown. Each CDR3 protein gets one entry after TCRdb re-called the 5' RACE reads with MiXCR. The sample comprises hundreds of thousands of distinct CDR3 sequences, 25% to 30% of which are singletons, and 0.89% rests with the top ten. General study results and limits: Seemingly characteristic of ankylosing spondylitis blood was a TCR beta motif consisting of under 10 highly homologous variants.

Sequencing was performed on blood, either unsorted or a sorted T cell fraction (not recorded which). These receptors were obtained from a male donor with ankylosing spondylitis.

The chain couples TRBV20-1 to TRBJ2-1; D uncertain. Germline-derived CDR1 and CDR2 are DFQATT and SNEGSKA (reference sequence). V dropped 5 bases and J dropped 7 bases, with 6 bases sitting between them. This CDR3 comprises 10 residues. CDR3 region: CSAPGNEQFF. The DNA for the CDR3 is TGCAGTGCTCCTGGGAATGAGCAGTTCTTC.

This clonotype was recorded only once. The rearrangement links TRBV10-3 to TRBJ1-2; 7 nucleotides align to TRBD1. This CDR3 region has 16 residues. With V trimmed by 10 bases and J by 1 base, 15 bases remained unmatched. Looked up from germline, CDR1 is ENHRY and CDR2 is SYGVKD. CDR3 region: CATARDRYFFNYGYTF. The CDR3 nucleotides are TGTGCCACCGCCCGGGACAGATATTTCTTTAACTATGGCTACACCTTC.

The table lists this clonotype with a count of one. This chain joins TRBV29-1 and TRBJ2-1; D is uncertain. Germline lookup yields CDR1 SQVTM and CDR2 ANQGSEA. The CDR3 covers 11 residues. Trimming cost V 8 bases and J 5 bases, with 10 bases left between them. The CDR3 bases are TGCAGCACCGGACGGAACAATGAGCAGTTCTTC. Its translation: CSTGRNNEQFF.

The rearrangement joins TRBV12-3 or TRBV12-4 to TRBJ1-6, with D unclear. This CDR3 has 14 amino acids. Trimming took off 7 bases at V and 7 bases at J, with 14 bases between the two ends. The CDR3 loop reads CASTLQSTNSPLHF. CDR3 sequence (DNA): TGTGCCAGCACCTTACAGAGTACGAATTCACCCCTCCACTTT.

The chain couples TRBV5-1 to TRBJ2-5, with 13 positions matching TRBD2. V dropped 3 bases and J dropped 5; count of bases not matched to a gene: 10. There are 17 residues in the CDR3. The germline V gene encodes CDR1 SGHRS and CDR2 YFSETQ. The CDR3 loop is CASSYGTSGTSGETQYF. In DNA, the CDR3 is TGCGCCAGCAGCTACGGGACTAGCGGGACCTCCGGGGAGACCCAGTACTTC.

This chain uses TRBV5-1 with TRBJ2-1, with D unresolved. The germline V and J ends were trimmed by 3 bases and 3 bases, with 7 bases remaining between them. Germline CDR1 reads SGHRS; CDR2 reads YFSETQ. CDR3 length equals 13 residues. The CDR3: CASSSPIYNEQFF. The CDR3 DNA sequence: TGCGCCAGCAGCTCGCCGATCTACAATGAGCAGTTCTTC.

This clonotype was counted only a few times. The CDR3 loop is CSVKDLTNTEAFF. The CDR3 DNA follows: TGCAGCGTTAAGGATTTGACGAACACTGAAGCTTTCTTT. This rearrangement joins TRBV29-1 to TRBJ1-1; no clear D. Germline loops: CDR1 SQVTM, CDR2 ANQGSEA. V was clipped by 5 bases and J by 1 base, with 11 bases between them. The CDR3 has 13 amino acids.

V and J are TRBV2 and TRBJ2-1; 9 bases align to TRBD2. Germline assignment: CDR1 SNHLY and CDR2 FYNNEI. Unmatched junction bases numbered 11, after V lost 4 bases and J lost 10 bases. The length of the CDR3 is 15 residues. This CDR3 is CASSGTGPAGGEQFF. The CDR3 DNA reads TGTGCCAGCAGTGGAACGGGTCCCGCGGGGGGGGAGCAGTTCTTC.

J is TRBJ1-6 and V is TRBV20-1, with D possibly being TRBD1 (6 bases). V gave up 1 base and J gave up 9 bases, with 10 bases separating them. Germline loops: CDR1 DFQATT, CDR2 SNEGSKA (reference sequence). This CDR3 is 13 amino acids long. CDR3 coding DNA: TGCAGTGCTAGAGGAGGGGGTCGTTCACCCCTCCACTTT. This gives the protein CSARGGGRSPLHF.

The V gene is TRBV29-1, the J gene TRBJ2-4, with D unresolved. Germline values: CDR1 SQVTM, CDR2 ANQGSEA. Deletions cut 0 bases from V and 0 bases from J, with 9 bases between. The CDR3 has 15 residues. CDR3: CSVEDVGVAKNIQYF. For the CDR3, the DNA is TGCAGCGTTGAAGATGTGGGCGTAGCCAAAAACATTCAGTACTTC.